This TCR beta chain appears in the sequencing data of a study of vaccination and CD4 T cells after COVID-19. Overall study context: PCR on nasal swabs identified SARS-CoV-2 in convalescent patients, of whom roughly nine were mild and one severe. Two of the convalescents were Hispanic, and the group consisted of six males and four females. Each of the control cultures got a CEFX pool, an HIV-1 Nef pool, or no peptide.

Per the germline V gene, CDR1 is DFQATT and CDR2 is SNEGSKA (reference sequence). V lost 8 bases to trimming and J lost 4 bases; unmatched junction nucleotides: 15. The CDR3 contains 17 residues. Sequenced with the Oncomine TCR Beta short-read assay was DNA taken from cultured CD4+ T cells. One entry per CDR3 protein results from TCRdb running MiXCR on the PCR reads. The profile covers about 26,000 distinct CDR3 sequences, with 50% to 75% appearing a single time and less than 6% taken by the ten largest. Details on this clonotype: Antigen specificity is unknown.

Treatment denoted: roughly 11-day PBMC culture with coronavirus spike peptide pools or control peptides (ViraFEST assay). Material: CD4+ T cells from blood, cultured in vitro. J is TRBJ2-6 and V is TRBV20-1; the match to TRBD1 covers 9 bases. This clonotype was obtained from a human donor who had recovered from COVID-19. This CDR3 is CSPYGRDRVRGANVLTF. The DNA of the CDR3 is TGCAGTCCTTATGGTCGGGACAGGGTTAGGGGGGCCAACGTCCTGACTTTC.